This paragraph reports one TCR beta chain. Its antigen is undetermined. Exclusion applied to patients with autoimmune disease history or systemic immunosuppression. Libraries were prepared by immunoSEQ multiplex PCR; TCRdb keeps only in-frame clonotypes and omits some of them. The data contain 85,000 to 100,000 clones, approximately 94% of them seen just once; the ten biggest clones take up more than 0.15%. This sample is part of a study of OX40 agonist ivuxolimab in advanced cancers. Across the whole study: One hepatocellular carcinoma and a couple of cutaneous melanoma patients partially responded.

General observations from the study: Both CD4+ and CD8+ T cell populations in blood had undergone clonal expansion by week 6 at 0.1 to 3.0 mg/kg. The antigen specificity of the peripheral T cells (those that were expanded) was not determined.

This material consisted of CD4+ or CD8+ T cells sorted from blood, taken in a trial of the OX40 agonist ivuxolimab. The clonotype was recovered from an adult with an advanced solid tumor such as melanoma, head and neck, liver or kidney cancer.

The CDR3 DNA sequence: TGTGCCAGCAGCTTAGAGAGCGCAGGGCCCCTCCACTTT. It is translated as CASSLESAGPLHF. V and J are TRBV11-2 and TRBJ1-6, with D tentatively TRBD1 (5 bases). This CDR3 is built from 13 residues. Trimming cost V 0 bases and J 13 bases, with 10 bases left between them. CDR1 SGHAT and CDR2 FQNNGV come from the germline V gene.